This passage covers 25 T cell receptor beta chains from one sample sequenced in a study of response to subunit inactivated influenza vaccine. TCRdb re-analysed the RT-PCR reads in MiXCR, keeping a single row per CDR3 protein. This sample carries 500,000 to 550,000 distinct CDR3 sequences, 20% to 25% of them seen once, and the ten largest clones take around 2.8%. This sample also belongs to another study, concerning T cells expressing NK-cell markers. Per that study: A 5'RACE template switching approach incorporating UMIs was used to make TCR beta cDNA.

Sequenced here: CD4+ T cells sorted from PBMCs, sampled roughly 12 days after vaccination. Receptors originate from a man aged 50-60 years who received an inactivated influenza vaccine.

This clonotype was detected many times. This chain uses TRBV20-1 with TRBJ1-5; D gene unclear. Germline lookup yields CDR1 DFQATT and CDR2 SNEGSKA (reference sequence). V gave up 2 bases and J gave up 0 bases, with 8 bases separating them. The CDR3 consists of 14 residues. The DNA for the CDR3 is TGCAGTGCTAGAACAAGGTATAGCAATCAGCCCCAGCATTTT. It specifies CSARTRYSNQPQHF.

This chain uses TRBV12-3 or TRBV12-4 with TRBJ2-1; D possibly corresponds to TRBD2 (5 bases). Trimming stripped 2 bases from V and 0 bases from J, with 8 bases between. CDR3 size: 15 residues. CDR3 in DNA: TGTGCCAGCAGTTTATACCGGGGCTCCTACAATGAGCAGTTCTTC. As protein: CASSLYRGSYNEQFF.

The chain links TRBV15 to TRBJ2-2; 8 bases match TRBD2. This CDR3 spans 16 amino acids. Germline loops: CDR1 LNHNV, CDR2 YYDKDF (reference sequence). Trimming took 3 bases from V and 2 from J; bases not matched to a gene: 5. The CDR3 DNA follows: TGTGCCACCAGCAGGCGGGGGGCAGGAAACACCGGGGAGCTGTTTTTT. Its protein is CATSRRGAGNTGELFF.

This chain joins TRBV7-2 and TRBJ1-3; D might be TRBD1 (5 bases). Between the trimmed V and J ends, which lost 1 base and 10 bases, there was a span of 14 bases. Germline-derived CDR1 and CDR2 are SGHTA and FQGNSA. This CDR3 region has 14 residues. CDR3 in amino acids: CASSLEASGTTIYF. In DNA form, the CDR3 reads TGTGCCAGCAGCTTAGAAGCAAGTGGGACGACCATATATTTT.

This clonotype has only a few counts. The chain employs TRBV12-3 or TRBV12-4 and TRBJ1-5, with D perhaps TRBD1 (5 bases). With 1 base removed from V and 5 bases from J, the gap between germline ends came to 9 bases. This CDR3 has 14 amino acids. CDR3 in DNA: TGTGCCAGCAGTTTAGTGGGGCGAGATCAGCCCCAGCATTTT. Translating it yields CASSLVGRDQPQHF.

Only a few counts were recorded for this clonotype. The chain has TRBV7-9 and TRBJ1-3; D ambiguous. CDR3 length: 14 residues. V shed 0 bases and J shed 3 bases, with 6 bases lying between them. Germline assignment: CDR1 SEHNR and CDR2 FQNEAQ (reference sequence). The CDR3 here is CASSLAEDGNTIYF. CDR3 DNA sequence: TGTGCCAGCAGCTTAGCAGAGGATGGAAACACCATATATTTT.

This clonotype was seen a handful of times. V usage is TRBV15 and J usage is TRBJ2-5; D perhaps matches TRBD1 (6 bases). The germline V and J ends were trimmed by 1 base and 5 bases, with 11 bases remaining between them. This CDR3 has 14 residues. Looked up from germline, CDR1 is LNHNV and CDR2 is YYDKDF (reference sequence). This chain's CDR3 is CATSRGRTVETQYF. The CDR3 DNA follows: TGTGCCACCAGCAGAGGGAGGACAGTCGAGACCCAGTACTTC.

This chain links TRBV11-1 with TRBJ2-3, with D maybe TRBD1 (6 bases). V dropped 5 bases and J dropped 2 bases, with 17 bases sitting between them. Per germline, CDR1 SGHAT and CDR2 FQDESV (reference sequence). This CDR3 comprises 16 residues. The CDR3 bases are TGTGCCAGCAGCAGCACCGGGACACAATTCACAGATACGCAGTATTTT. Translation: CASSSTGTQFTDTQYF.

The chain combines TRBV7-9 with TRBJ2-5; D call uncertain. The germline V and J ends were trimmed by 1 base and 3 bases, with 6 bases remaining between them. Per the germline V gene, CDR1 is SEHNR and CDR2 is FQNEAQ (reference sequence). CDR3 length: 13 residues. CDR3 nucleotide sequence: TGTGCCAGCAGCTTAGGGTCGGAAGAGACCCAGTACTTC. Its translation: CASSLGSEETQYF.

This chain connects TRBV6-5 to TRBJ2-5; tentatively, D is TRBD1 (5 bases). Germline CDR1 and CDR2: MNHEY and SVGAGI. This CDR3 spans 15 amino acids. V was cut by 0 bases and J by 5 bases, with 13 bases left in between. CDR3 in DNA: TGTGCCAGCAGTTACTCGTCTGGGGCTAGGGAGACCCAGTACTTC. Encoded protein: CASSYSSGARETQYF.

This clonotype was detected only a few times. V usage is TRBV6-1 and J usage is TRBJ2-1, with TRBD2 as a possible D gene (5 bases). CDR1 MNHNS and CDR2 SASEGT come from the germline V gene. V was clipped by 8 bases and J by 7 bases, with 9 bases between them. The CDR3 covers 11 residues. CDR3 coding DNA: TGTGCCAGCGCCAGACTAAATGAGCAGTTCTTC. Protein product: CASARLNEQFF.

The V and J genes are TRBV4-1 and TRBJ2-1; TRBD2 aligns across 11 bases. This CDR3 region has 16 residues. CDR1 is MGHRA and CDR2 is YSYEKL in the germline V gene. Trimming took 0 bases from V and 6 from J; bases not matched to a gene: 4. In DNA form, the CDR3 reads TGCGCCAGCAGCCAAGAACTAGCGGGAGTGATCAATGAGCAGTTCTTC. Amino acid sequence: CASSQELAGVINEQFF.

The chain uses TRBV6-6 and TRBJ2-5, with D perhaps TRBD2 (6 bases). Per the germline V gene, CDR1 is MNHNY and CDR2 is SVGAGI (reference sequence). Trimming pared 6 bases from V and 6 bases from J, leaving 14 bases between. The CDR3 spans 13 residues. CDR3 coding DNA: TGTGCCAGCAGCCGGACGGGGGTAAAGACCCAGTACTTC. Amino acids: CASSRTGVKTQYF.

V and J are TRBV12-3 or TRBV12-4 and TRBJ2-5; D may match TRBD1 or TRBD2 (5 bases each). The V gene lost 3 bases and the J gene lost 2 bases, with 13 bases spanning the gap. The CDR3 runs to 15 residues. The DNA of the CDR3 is TGTGCCAGCAGTTTCCGTGGGGGTGGGCAAGAGACCCAGTACTTC. Translating it yields CASSFRGGGQETQYF.

A few counts support this clonotype. The CDR3 DNA follows: TGCGCCAGCAGCCGACTAGCGGGAGTGTACGAGCAGTACTTC. It is translated as CASSRLAGVYEQYF. The V gene is TRBV10-2, the J gene TRBJ2-7; 12 bases fit TRBD2. Trimming removed 6 bases from V and 4 bases from J; junction bases left unmatched: 4. The germline V gene has CDR1 WSHSY and CDR2 SAAADI. This CDR3 is 14 amino acids long.

This clonotype came up many times. The V call is TRBV7-2, the J call TRBJ1-6; tentatively, D is TRBD1 (6 bases). V lost 1 base and J 9 bases, leaving 13 bases between the germline ends. The CDR3 spans 15 residues. Germline V lookup: CDR1 SGHTA, CDR2 FQGNSA. The CDR3 protein is CASSLGQVVGSPLHF. The CDR3 nucleotides are TGTGCCAGCAGCTTAGGACAGGTGGTAGGTTCACCCCTCCACTTT. Full variable domain (remainder filled in from reference TRBV7-2 and TRBJ1-6): GAGVSQSPSNKVTEKGKDVELRCDPISGHTALYWYRQSLGQGLEFLIYFQGNSAPDKSGLPSDRFSAERTGGSVSTLTIQRTQQEDSAVYLCASSLGQVVGSPLHFGNGTRLTVT.

This clonotype came up many times. The chain has TRBV20-1 and TRBJ2-5; maybe TRBD2 (5 bases). With 4 bases removed from V and 2 bases from J, the gap between germline ends came to 14 bases. The length of the CDR3 is 14 residues. Germline values: CDR1 DFQATT, CDR2 SNEGSKA (reference sequence). The DNA for the CDR3 is TGCAGTGCTAAGATTCGCGGGTTACAAGAGACCCAGTACTTC. Protein product: CSAKIRGLQETQYF.

The rearrangement joins TRBV18 to TRBJ1-1, with D perhaps matching TRBD1 (6 bases). This CDR3 region has 14 residues. V was clipped by 3 bases and J by 5 bases, with 13 bases between them. Germline CDR1 and CDR2: KGHSH and LQKENI. DNA for the CDR3: TGTGCCAGCTCACCGACAGCAGGGGCGACTGAAGCTTTCTTT. It yields the protein CASSPTAGATEAFF.

The chain couples TRBV4-2 to TRBJ2-5, with 9 bases aligning to TRBD1. Trimming cost V 1 base and J 2 bases; bases outside gene matches: 2. Germline assignment: CDR1 LGHNA and CDR2 YNFKEQ. The CDR3 contains 15 residues. Written as DNA, the CDR3 is TGTGCCAGCAGCCAAGGGGACAGGGCTCAAGAGACCCAGTACTTC. The encoded protein is CASSQGDRAQETQYF.

This clonotype has a handful of counts. This chain links TRBV29-1 with TRBJ2-3, with D tentatively TRBD1 (6 bases). The germline V gene has CDR1 SQVTM and CDR2 ANQGSEA. Deletions cut 6 bases from V and 6 bases from J, with 13 bases between. CDR3 size: 12 residues. This chain's CDR3 is CSVSDRPDTQYF. In DNA, the CDR3 is TGCAGCGTCTCCGACAGGCCCGATACGCAGTATTTT.

The gene calls are TRBV6-1 and TRBJ1-5, with 10 bases fitting TRBD1. CDR3 length: 17 residues. Germline trimming cut 9 bases from V and 6 bases from J; bases unmatched to any gene: 17. CDR1 is MNHNS, CDR2 SASEGT, per germline. The CDR3 loop is CASIRDRGPSAAQPQHF. CDR3 sequence (DNA): TGTGCCAGTATCCGGGACAGGGGCCCTTCAGCAGCTCAGCCCCAGCATTTT.

The chain combines TRBV11-1 with TRBJ2-2; D call uncertain. Germline loops: CDR1 SGHAT, CDR2 FQDESV (reference sequence). Trimming pared 1 base from V and 0 bases from J, leaving 15 bases between. The CDR3 has 18 amino acids. The CDR3 protein is CASSLVSLIFANTGELFF. CDR3 nucleotide sequence: TGTGCCAGCAGCTTAGTGAGTTTAATCTTCGCGAACACCGGGGAGCTGTTTTTT.

This clonotype was found many times. This chain connects TRBV9 to TRBJ2-5; D might be TRBD1 or TRBD2, each matching 5 bases. CDR1 and CDR2 from the germline V gene are SGDLS and YYNGEE. V was cut by 0 bases and J by 6 bases, with 15 bases left in between. This CDR3 region has 15 residues. CDR3 residues: CASSVGGESGKTQYF. For the CDR3, the DNA is TGTGCCAGCAGCGTAGGAGGGGAGTCCGGGAAGACCCAGTACTTC.

The V call is TRBV18, the J call TRBJ2-7, with D perhaps being TRBD1 or TRBD2 (5 bases each). CDR3 length: 15 amino acids. CDR1 KGHSH and CDR2 LQKENI come from the germline V gene. Trimming took 1 base from V and 4 from J, leaving 14 bases between them. For the CDR3, the DNA is TGTGCCAGCTCACCACTCGGGGACCGAGGATACGAGCAGTACTTC. It yields the protein CASSPLGDRGYEQYF.

This rearrangement joins TRBV21-1 to TRBJ2-2; the table gives TRBD2 as D, unverified against the DNA. TRBV21-1 is flagged as a pseudogene. The CDR3 length is 14 residues. In nucleotides, the CDR3 is TGTGCCAGCAGACTAGCGGGAGTCGCCGGGGAGCTGTTTTTT. This encodes CASRLAGVAGELFF.